A single T cell receptor beta chain is shown here with its context. The read gets to within 3 residues of the CDR3 end, and the germline J gene fills in the rest. The same CDR3 is also encoded by other DNA sequences in this sample. The CDR3 covers 13 residues. The germline CDR1 and CDR2 sequences are DFQATT and SNEGSKA (reference sequence). V lost 2 bases and J lost 7, with 14 bases in between. Prevalent HPV16 infections were excluded; only incident single HPV16 infections included. The protocol was immunoSEQ multiplex PCR, while the TCRdb copy is restricted to in-frame clones and leaves out a portion. The table lists 25,000 to 35,000 clones. The sample belongs to a study of T cells in women clearing cervical HPV infection.

Sequenced material: blood buffy coat. The rearrangement joins TRBV20-1 to TRBJ1-1; weak D call: TRBD1 (6 bases). The receptor comes from a woman between 18 and 69 years old with a cervical HPV16 infection that either progressed to CIN3+ or cleared (not recorded which). CDR3 protein: CSARPGGQREAFF. CDR3 bases read: TGCAGTGCTAGACCCGGTGGACAGCGTGAA.